This T cell receptor beta chain was sequenced in a study of blood T cells in healthy people across ages. Notes on the study in general: Possibly confounding the expanded clonotype changes was the fact that donor CMV status was unknown. When set beside aged donors, long-lived donors presented more naive CD4+ cells and higher diversity. Age advanced and TCR beta diversity per million T cells fell, roughly linearly.

Caucasian individuals from Russia who were healthy and aged about 6 to 95 acted as donors. With 4 bases clipped from V and 7 bases from J, the junction kept 16 bases outside the gene matches. The CDR3 runs to 16 residues. Germline V lookup: CDR1 SGHRS, CDR2 YFSETQ. The second PCR ran about 6 to 11 cycles with a sample-barcoded 5' primer and J-beta primers. TCRdb re-called the 5' RACE reads with MiXCR, one entry per CDR3 protein. This repertoire shows under 2 million distinct CDR3 sequences, 30% to 40% found once; its top ten account for approximately 10%. A word on this clonotype: Its antigen is undetermined.

The source material was blood. The clonotype originates from a woman aged 25 to 39 in good health. The chain employs TRBV5-1 and TRBJ1-2; the match to TRBD1 covers 7 bases. CDR3 nucleotide sequence: TGCGCCAGCAGCCTTGACAACAGGGGCCTTTTGACTGGCTACACCTTC. It translates to CASSLDNRGLLTGYTF.